Sequencing of this T cell receptor (beta chain) was carried out in a study of shared clonotypes between healthy human individuals. Study conclusions and caveats: All-four-donor shared clonotypes had higher generation probabilities than non-shared clonotypes did. Despite large depth, sorted-subset datasets appeared incompletely sequenced.

The length of the CDR3 is 14 residues. The germline CDR1 and CDR2 sequences are MNHNS and SASEGT. The J segment lost 8 bases and the V segment lost 1 base, leaving 5 bases of the junction unmatched. Turning to this clone: Antigen: not known. Different DNA sequences within this sample yield the same CDR3.

Assay: immunoSEQ multiplex PCR; the TCRdb copy retains only in-frame clones and omits some. Of 800,000 to 1,200,000 clones in the sample, more than 75% were seen once. The chain employs TRBV6-1 and TRBJ1-2, with TRBD1 matching 9 bases. This clonotype originated in a man in his late teens or twenties in good health. Some clones in this sample may be carry-over from other donors' samples. Material: memory CD4+ T cells from PBMCs. Described subset: CD45RA-negative fraction. The CDR3 loop is CASSEDRGRYGYTF. The CDR3 coding sequence is TGTGCCAGCAGTGAAGACAGGGGGCGATACGGCTACACCTTC.